The 3 T cell receptor beta chains below come from one sample, sequenced in a study of blood T cell repertoires in COVID-19. Sequencing was performed with immunoSEQ multiplex PCR; in TCRdb, only in-frame clones are kept and a portion is missing. The sample holds over 20,000 clones, roughly 74% seen once. The sequenced sample was peripheral blood. These receptors all stem from a man over 45 with COVID-19, enrolled during active disease.

V is TRBV9 and J is TRBJ2-7, with 9 bases lining up with TRBD1. V lost 3 bases, J lost 2 bases, and 6 bases stayed unmatched. The CDR3 consists of 15 residues. The V gene's germline CDR1 is SGDLS and CDR2 YYNGEE. Here the CDR3 reads CASSATGGSTYEQYF. The CDR3 DNA reads as TGTGCCAGCAGCGCCACAGGGGGCTCCACCTACGAGCAGTACTTC.

The chain uses TRBV5-1 and TRBJ2-3; 13 nucleotides agree with TRBD2. The V gene end was trimmed by 3 bases and the J gene end by 0 bases; junction bases not matched to a gene: 4. The CDR3 contains 17 residues. From germline, CDR1 is SGHRS and CDR2 YFSETQ. The CDR3 sequence: CASSSALAGGSTDTQYF. DNA for the CDR3: TGCGCCAGCAGCTCGGCACTAGCGGGAGGGAGCACAGATACGCAGTATTTT.

V gene TRBV19 combines with J gene TRBJ2-5; TRBD2 matches 9 bases. Germline CDR1 is LNHDA and CDR2 is SQIVND (reference sequence). The ends lost 3 bases at V and 4 bases at J; junction bases unmatched: 12. The CDR3 runs 17 residues. This CDR3 reads CASSIPGSGGSGETQYF. The CDR3 DNA reads as TGTGCCAGTAGTATTCCGGGTAGCGGGGGATCCGGAGAGACCCAGTACTTC.